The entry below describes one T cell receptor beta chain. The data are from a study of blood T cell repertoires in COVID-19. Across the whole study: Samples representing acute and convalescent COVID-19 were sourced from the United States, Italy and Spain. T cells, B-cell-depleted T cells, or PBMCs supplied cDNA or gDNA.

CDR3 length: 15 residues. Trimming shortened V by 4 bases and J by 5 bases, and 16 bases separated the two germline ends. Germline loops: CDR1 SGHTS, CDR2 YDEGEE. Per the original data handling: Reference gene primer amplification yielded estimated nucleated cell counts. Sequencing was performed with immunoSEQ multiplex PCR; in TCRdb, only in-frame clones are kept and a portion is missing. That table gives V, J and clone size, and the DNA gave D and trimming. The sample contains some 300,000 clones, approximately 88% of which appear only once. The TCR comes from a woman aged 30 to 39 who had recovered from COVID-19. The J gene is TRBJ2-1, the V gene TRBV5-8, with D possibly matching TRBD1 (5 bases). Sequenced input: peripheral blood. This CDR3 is CASSPGPQRDNEQFF. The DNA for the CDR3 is TGTGCCAGCAGCCCAGGGCCTCAAAGGGACAATGAGCAGTTCTTC.